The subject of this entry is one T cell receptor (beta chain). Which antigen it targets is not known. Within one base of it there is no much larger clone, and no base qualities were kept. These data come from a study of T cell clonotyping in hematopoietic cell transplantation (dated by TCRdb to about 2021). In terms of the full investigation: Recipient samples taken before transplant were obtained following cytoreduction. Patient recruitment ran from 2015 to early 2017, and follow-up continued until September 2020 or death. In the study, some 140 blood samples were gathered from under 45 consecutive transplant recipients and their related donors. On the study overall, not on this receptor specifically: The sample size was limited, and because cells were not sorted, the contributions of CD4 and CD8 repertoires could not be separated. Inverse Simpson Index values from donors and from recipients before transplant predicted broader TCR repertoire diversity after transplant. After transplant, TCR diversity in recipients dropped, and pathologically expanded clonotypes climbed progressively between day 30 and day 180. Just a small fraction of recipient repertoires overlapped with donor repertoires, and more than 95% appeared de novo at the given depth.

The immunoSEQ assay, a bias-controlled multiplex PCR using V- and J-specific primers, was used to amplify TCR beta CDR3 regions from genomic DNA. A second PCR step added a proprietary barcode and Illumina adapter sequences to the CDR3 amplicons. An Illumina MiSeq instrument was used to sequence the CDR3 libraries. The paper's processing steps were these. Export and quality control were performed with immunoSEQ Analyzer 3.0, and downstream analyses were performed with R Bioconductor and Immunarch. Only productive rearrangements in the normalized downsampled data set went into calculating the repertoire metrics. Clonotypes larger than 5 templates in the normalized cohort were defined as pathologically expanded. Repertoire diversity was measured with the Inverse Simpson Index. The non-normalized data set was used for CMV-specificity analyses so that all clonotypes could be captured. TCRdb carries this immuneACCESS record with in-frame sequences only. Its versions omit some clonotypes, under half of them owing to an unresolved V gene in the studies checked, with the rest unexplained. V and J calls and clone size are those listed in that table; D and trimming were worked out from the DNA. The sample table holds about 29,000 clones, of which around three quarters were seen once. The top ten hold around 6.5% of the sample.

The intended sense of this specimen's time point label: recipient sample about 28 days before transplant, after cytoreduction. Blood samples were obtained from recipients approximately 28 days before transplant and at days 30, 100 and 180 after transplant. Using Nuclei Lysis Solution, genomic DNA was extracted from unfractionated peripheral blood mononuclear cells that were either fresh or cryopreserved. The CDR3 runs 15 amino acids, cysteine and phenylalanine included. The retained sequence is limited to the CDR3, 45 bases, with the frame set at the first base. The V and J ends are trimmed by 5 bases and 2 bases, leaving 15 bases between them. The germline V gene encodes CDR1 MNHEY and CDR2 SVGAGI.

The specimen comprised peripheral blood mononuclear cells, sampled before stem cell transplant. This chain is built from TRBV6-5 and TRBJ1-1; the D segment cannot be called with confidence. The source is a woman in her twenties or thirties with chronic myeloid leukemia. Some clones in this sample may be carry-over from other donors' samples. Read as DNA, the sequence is TGTGCCAGCAGTCCCAGTTTCAGCTTTAACACTGAAGCTTTCTTT. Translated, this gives CASSPSFSFNTEAFF.